This record looks at one T cell receptor (beta chain) sequence and its context. Read sequence stops 3 residues before the CDR3 end, and the germline J gene provides the missing end. The data belong to a study of T cells in women clearing cervical HPV infection. Per germline, CDR1 SGHVS and CDR2 FQNEAQ. CDR3 length: 16 amino acids. Germline trimming cut 1 base from V and 2 bases from J; bases unmatched to any gene: 4. TCRdb's table, derived via immunoSEQ multiplex PCR, lists solely in-frame clones and lacks some. There are about 22,000 clones in the sample, with 10% to 15% held by the top ten. The material sequenced was blood buffy coat. The rearrangement joins TRBV7-8 to TRBJ2-7; 11 positions match TRBD2. The TCR sequence derives from a woman between 18 and 70 years old with a cervical HPV16 infection that either progressed to CIN3+ or cleared (not recorded which). The part of the CDR3 DNA that was read is TGTGCCAGCAGCTTAGGGACTAGCGGGTCCCCCTACGAG. Translation gives CASSLGTSGSPYE. The whole CDR3 region reads CASSLGTSGSPYEQYF.